Listed below are T cell receptor beta chains from one sample, sequenced in a study of T cell responses to AZD1222 COVID-19 vaccine. Profiling relied on immunoSEQ multiplex PCR, and the TCRdb table lists in-frame clones only, not all of them. The sample records around 140,000 clones, over 90% being singletons. Here the sequenced sample was peripheral blood, taken on day 0 of AZD1222 vaccination. Receptor source: an adult in good health. CDR3s include the opening cysteine and the closing phenylalanine or tryptophan. The D gene is left open where the match is weak. Size is stated for part of the rows, as once, few or many counts, or as a class when the clone is expanded.

size: NA; V: TRBV2; J: TRBJ2-7; D: NA; CDR3: CASTQTGVYEQYF; DNA: TGTGCCAGCACCCAGACAGGAGTCTACGAGCAGTACTTC
size: once; V: TRBV27; J: TRBJ2-7; D: NA; CDR3: CASSLKRWTEQYF; DNA: TGTGCCAGCAGTTTAAAAAGGTGGACTGAGCAGTACTTC
size: NA; V: TRBV12-3/TRBV12-4; J: TRBJ2-7; D: NA; CDR3: CASSRKDNYEQYF; DNA: TGTGCCAGCAGTCGAAAGGACAACTACGAGCAGTACTTC
size: NA; V: TRBV5-1; J: TRBJ2-2; D: NA; CDR3: CASSLDQLRRELFF; DNA: TGCGCCAGCAGCTTGGACCAATTACGGCGGGAGCTGTTTTTT
size: NA; V: TRBV18; J: TRBJ1-5; D: TRBD1; CDR3: CASSPDRVSQPQHF; DNA: TGTGCCAGCTCACCCGACAGGGTATCCCAGCCCCAGCATTTT
size: NA; V: TRBV1; J: TRBJ2-2; D: NA; CDR3: CTSDAGGPRTGELFF; DNA: TGCACCTCAGACGCGGGAGGGCCGCGGACCGGGGAGCTGTTTTTT
size: few; V: TRBV4-1; J: TRBJ1-5; D: TRBD1; CDR3: CASSQDGTGDRPQHF; DNA: TGCGCCAGCAGCCAAGATGGGACAGGGGACCGGCCCCAGCATTTT
size: NA; V: TRBV2; J: TRBJ1-2; D: NA; CDR3: CASLQGADYGYTF; DNA: TGTGCCAGCCTACAGGGCGCCGACTATGGCTACACCTTC
size: NA; V: TRBV2; J: TRBJ2-7; D: NA; CDR3: CASSVTRAGEQYF; DNA: TGTGCCAGCAGTGTTACCAGGGCCGGGGAGCAGTACTTC
size: NA; V: TRBV4-3; J: TRBJ2-5; D: TRBD1; CDR3: CASSQQGQGKETQYF; DNA: TGCGCCAGCAGCCAACAGGGACAGGGGAAAGAGACCCAGTACTTC
size: NA; V: TRBV19; J: TRBJ1-5; D: NA; CDR3: CASSIARGLGDQPQHF; DNA: TGTGCCAGTAGTATAGCAAGGGGATTGGGTGATCAGCCCCAGCATTTT
size: NA; V: TRBV6-5; J: TRBJ2-7; D: NA; CDR3: CASSAPINSRSEQYF; DNA: TGTGCCAGCAGCGCTCCGATAAATTCTCGGAGCGAGCAGTACTTC
size: NA; V: TRBV29-1; J: TRBJ2-1; D: NA; CDR3: CSVQWGSYNEQFF; DNA: TGCAGCGTTCAATGGGGCAGCTACAATGAGCAGTTCTTC
size: NA; V: TRBV5-1; J: TRBJ1-2; D: NA; CDR3: CASSLGGVQDGYTF; DNA: TGCGCCAGCAGCTTGGGCGGGGTGCAGGATGGCTACACCTTC
size: NA; V: TRBV9; J: TRBJ2-5; D: NA; CDR3: CASSVGEGETQYF; DNA: TGTGCCAGCAGCGTAGGAGAGGGGGAGACCCAGTACTTC
size: few; V: TRBV4-2; J: TRBJ2-7; D: NA; CDR3: CASSQEGRGPYEQYF; DNA: TGTGCCAGCAGCCAAGAGGGCAGGGGACCCTACGAGCAGTACTTC
size: NA; V: TRBV6-2/TRBV6-3; J: TRBJ2-4; D: NA; CDR3: CASSYSRERGKVQYF; DNA: TGTGCCAGCAGTTACTCGAGAGAACGCGGGAAAGTTCAGTACTTC
size: NA; V: TRBV21-1; J: TRBJ1-2; D: NA; CDR3: CASSKTDRGLNYGYTF; DNA: TGTGCCAGCAGCAAGACCGACAGGGGGCTTAACTATGGCTACACCTTC
size: NA; V: TRBV9; J: TRBJ2-3; D: NA; CDR3: CASSVERGARDTQYF; DNA: TGTGCCAGCAGCGTAGAAAGGGGGGCGAGGGATACGCAGTATTTT
size: NA; V: TRBV12-3/TRBV12-4; J: TRBJ1-2; D: NA; CDR3: CASRQGNYGYTF; DNA: TGTGCCAGCAGGCAGGGAAACTATGGCTACACCTTC
size: NA; V: TRBV6-5; J: TRBJ2-1; D: NA; CDR3: CASSSASVNEQFF; DNA: TGTGCCAGCAGTTCCGCCAGTGTCAATGAGCAGTTCTTC
size: NA; V: TRBV6-5; J: TRBJ1-3; D: NA; CDR3: CASPNTGNTIYF; DNA: TGTGCCAGCCCGAATACTGGAAACACCATATATTTT
size: once; V: TRBV30; J: TRBJ2-5; D: TRBD2; CDR3: CASSGLAIVQTQYF; DNA: TGTGCCTCCTCGGGACTAGCGATCGTACAGACCCAGTACTTC
size: NA; V: TRBV12-3/TRBV12-4; J: TRBJ1-1; D: NA; CDR3: CASSFVGPNSAFF; DNA: TGTGCCAGCAGTTTTGTAGGGCCTAATTCGGCTTTCTTT
size: NA; V: TRBV5-4; J: TRBJ2-2; D: NA; CDR3: CASRLETGELFF; DNA: TGTGCCAGCAGACTAGAGACCGGGGAGCTGTTTTTT
size: NA; V: TRBV5-4; J: TRBJ2-3; D: NA; CDR3: CASSLVGDTQYF; DNA: TGTGCCAGCAGCTTGGTAGGAGATACGCAGTATTTT
size: NA; V: TRBV4-3; J: TRBJ2-7; D: NA; CDR3: CASSQVGDYEQYF; DNA: TGCGCCAGCAGCCAAGTTGGGGACTACGAGCAGTACTTC
size: NA; V: TRBV14; J: TRBJ2-1; D: NA; CDR3: CASSKWENNEQFF; DNA: TGTGCCAGCAGCAAGTGGGAGAACAATGAGCAGTTCTTC
size: NA; V: TRBV5-1; J: TRBJ2-1; D: NA; CDR3: CASSLVPGRTYNEQFF; DNA: TGCGCCAGCAGCTTGGTACCGGGACGGACCTACAATGAGCAGTTCTTC
size: NA; V: TRBV5-1; J: TRBJ1-1; D: TRBD1; CDR3: CASSLGATGAGNTEAFF; DNA: TGCGCCAGCAGCTTGGGGGCGACAGGGGCCGGAAACACTGAAGCTTTCTTT
size: NA; V: TRBV14; J: TRBJ1-2; D: NA; CDR3: CASSQDVGQGAGYTF; DNA: TGTGCCAGCAGCCAAGACGTAGGGCAGGGTGCCGGCTACACCTTC
size: NA; V: TRBV30; J: TRBJ1-1; D: NA; CDR3: CAWSMHANTEAFF; DNA: TGTGCCTGGAGCATGCACGCGAACACTGAAGCTTTCTTT
size: NA; V: TRBV11-3; J: TRBJ2-2; D: TRBD2; CDR3: CASSLTSGSGELFF; DNA: TGTGCCAGCAGCTTGACTAGCGGGAGCGGGGAGCTGTTTTTT
size: NA; V: TRBV11-2; J: TRBJ1-6; D: TRBD1; CDR3: CASSSQGRALHF; DNA: TGTGCCAGCAGCTCACAGGGGCGAGCCCTCCACTTT
size: NA; V: TRBV10-2; J: TRBJ1-1; D: NA; CDR3: CASSDYGYRNTEAFF; DNA: TGCGCCAGCAGTGACTATGGGTACCGGAACACTGAAGCTTTCTTT
size: NA; V: TRBV6-5; J: TRBJ1-4; D: NA; CDR3: CASRQGTNEKLFF; DNA: TGTGCCAGCAGACAGGGTACTAATGAAAAACTGTTTTTT
size: NA; V: TRBV5-1; J: TRBJ2-3; D: NA; CDR3: CASSLALGGPDTQYF; DNA: TGCGCCAGCAGCTTGGCCTTGGGGGGGCCAGATACGCAGTATTTT
size: NA; V: TRBV19; J: TRBJ1-1; D: NA; CDR3: CASSIEGGGTEAFF; DNA: TGTGCCAGTAGTATTGAGGGGGGAGGCACTGAAGCTTTCTTT
size: NA; V: TRBV27; J: TRBJ2-7; D: NA; CDR3: CASSLSVSQMYEQYF; DNA: TGTGCCAGCAGTTTATCGGTATCACAAATGTACGAGCAGTACTTC
size: NA; V: TRBV28; J: TRBJ1-5; D: NA; CDR3: CASSYGGGNQPQHF; DNA: TGTGCCAGCAGCTACGGGGGGGGCAATCAGCCCCAGCATTTT
size: NA; V: TRBV7-2; J: TRBJ2-7; D: NA; CDR3: CASSGRVTGEQYF; DNA: TGTGCCAGCAGCGGCAGGGTAACCGGCGAGCAGTACTTC
size: NA; V: TRBV7-9; J: TRBJ1-1; D: TRBD1; CDR3: CASIPPLGTAIKAFF; DNA: TGTGCCAGCATCCCACCCCTCGGGACAGCCATCAAAGCTTTCTTT
size: NA; V: TRBV9; J: TRBJ2-7; D: TRBD1; CDR3: CASSVSDRGQLDEQYF; DNA: TGTGCCAGCAGCGTATCCGACCGGGGACAGTTGGACGAGCAGTACTTC
size: once; V: TRBV11-2; J: TRBJ2-7; D: NA; CDR3: CASSPRRVYEQYF; DNA: TGTGCCAGCAGCCCCCGTCGGGTCTACGAGCAGTACTTC
size: NA; V: TRBV11-3; J: TRBJ2-2; D: TRBD1; CDR3: CASTDEQGALAANTGELFF; DNA: TGTGCCAGCACCGACGAACAGGGGGCTCTAGCTGCGAACACCGGGGAGCTGTTTTTT
size: NA; V: TRBV27; J: TRBJ1-2; D: NA; CDR3: CASSLLAGVGYGYTF; DNA: TGTGCCAGCAGTTTATTGGCAGGGGTTGGCTATGGCTACACCTTC
size: once; V: TRBV5-4; J: TRBJ2-2; D: TRBD1; CDR3: CASSLSGTGNTGELFF; DNA: TGTGCCAGCAGCTTGTCCGGGACAGGGAACACCGGGGAGCTGTTTTTT
size: NA; V: TRBV14; J: TRBJ2-1; D: NA; CDR3: CASSQEWRVFNEQFF; DNA: TGTGCCAGCAGCCAAGAATGGCGGGTGTTCAATGAGCAGTTCTTC
size: once; V: TRBV25-1; J: TRBJ2-2; D: NA; CDR3: CASLGQNTGELFF; DNA: TGTGCCAGCTTGGGACAGAACACCGGGGAGCTGTTTTTT